The 8 T cell receptor beta chains below come from one sample, sequenced in a study of blood T cell repertoires in COVID-19. TCRdb's table, derived via immunoSEQ multiplex PCR, lists solely in-frame clones and lacks some. The sample holds 150,000 to 200,000 clones, roughly 82% seen once. The material sequenced was PBMCs or T cells enriched from blood (not recorded which). All receptors derive from a woman aged 55-70 years with acute COVID-19.

The genes are TRBV5-4 and TRBJ1-5; D perhaps matches TRBD1 (6 bases). Trimming stripped 1 base from V and 8 bases from J, with 13 bases between. The CDR3 length is 14 residues. Germline V gives CDR1 SGHNT, CDR2 YYREEE (reference sequence). DNA of the CDR3: TGTGCCAGCAGCTTGCGAGGGGGGGCGGAGCCCCAGCATTTT. Translated: CASSLRGGAEPQHF.

Details on this clone: A read error may account for a junction end that differs from germline. V and J are TRBV12-3 or TRBV12-4 and TRBJ1-4; 11 bases are a match to TRBD1. The CDR3 length is 13 residues. This CDR3 is CASSLGQGGVGVF. CDR3 in DNA: TGTGCCAGCAGTTTGGGACAGGGGGGTGTAGGGGTTTTT.

J is TRBJ2-7 and V is TRBV5-4; 10 bases line up with TRBD2. The CDR3 contains 16 residues. Trimming at V came to 6 bases and at J to 2 bases, leaving 11 bases not matched to a gene. Germline CDR1 and CDR2: SGHNT and YYREEE (reference sequence). CDR3 nucleotide sequence: TGTGCCAGCACCGCGGACACTAGCGGGACTACCTACGAGCAGTACTTC. Its translation is CASTADTSGTTYEQYF. Filled out from reference TRBV5-4 and TRBJ2-7, the complete variable domain reads ETGVTQSPTHLIKTRGQQVTLRCSSQSGHNTVSWYQQALGQGPQFIFQYYREEENGRGNFPPRFSGLQFPNYSSELNVNALELDDSALYLCASTADTSGTTYEQYFGPGTRLTVT.

This chain uses TRBV13 with TRBJ2-3, with D unresolved. This CDR3 region has 13 residues. Trimming shortened V by 6 bases and J by 1 base, and 8 bases separated the two germline ends. The germline CDR1 and CDR2 sequences are PRHDT and FYEKMQ (reference sequence). The CDR3 loop is CASRHTGTDTQYF. In nucleotides, the CDR3 is TGTGCCAGCAGACATACAGGCACAGATACGCAGTATTTT.

The rearrangement links TRBV19 to TRBJ2-2; 7 bases are shared with TRBD1. Germline assignment: CDR1 LNHDA and CDR2 SQIVND (reference sequence). V gave up 5 bases and J gave up 0 bases; unmatched junction bases: 3. CDR3 length: 15 amino acids. CDR3 region: CASSAGTANTGELFF. Written as DNA, the CDR3 is TGTGCCAGTAGTGCCGGGACAGCGAACACCGGGGAGCTGTTTTTT. The full variable domain, rest sourced from reference TRBV19 and TRBJ2-2, is DGGITQSPKYLFRKEGQNVTLSCEQNLNHDAMYWYRQDPGQGLRLIYYSQIVNDFQKGDIAEGYSVSREKKESFPLTVTSAQKNPTAFYLCASSAGTANTGELFFGEGSRLTVL.

The V call is TRBV7-2, the J call TRBJ1-1; TRBD1 aligns across 11 bases. The junction had 7 bases not matched to a gene; V was cut back by 3 bases and J by 7 bases. This CDR3 is built from 15 residues. In germline, CDR1 is SGHTA, CDR2 FQGNSA. CDR3 in amino acids: CASSFGDRGLGEAFF. CDR3 sequence (DNA): TGTGCCAGCAGCTTTGGGGACAGGGGGTTGGGTGAAGCTTTCTTT.

The chain recombines TRBV7-8 with TRBJ2-7; a weak D match, TRBD1 (5 bases). CDR3 length: 13 amino acids. Germline values: CDR1 SGHVS, CDR2 FQNEAQ. V lost 3 bases, J lost 2 bases, and 8 bases lay in between. As DNA, the CDR3 is TGTGCCAGCAGCTTCCAGGGCACCTACGAGCAGTACGTC. Amino acids: CASSFQGTYEQYV.

This clone was observed at least ten times. The chain joins TRBV28 to TRBJ1-2; D is unclear. This CDR3 has 12 residues. The V and J ends lost 6 bases and 7 bases respectively, with 12 bases between them. Germline V gene data show CDR1 as MDHEN and CDR2 as SYDVKM. This CDR3 reads CASRPSGIGYTF. The CDR3, as DNA: TGTGCCAGCAGGCCGTCGGGGATTGGCTACACCTTC.